The rows below give T cell receptor beta chains drawn from one sample of a study of shared T cell receptors in the human thymus. Clones were sequenced by immunoSEQ multiplex PCR, and TCRdb holds only the in-frame ones, with some missing. The sample carries tens of thousands of clones, around 96% recorded once. Specimen: thymocytes. These receptors were collected from a human donor. Each CDR3 is given with its conserved first and last residue. D genes are given only for firm matches. Size is omitted from some rows. Given values are once, few, many or a class for expanded clones.

j_call v_call clone_size d_call cdr3_aa cdr3_nt
TRBJ2-7 TRBV7-2 - TRBD1 CASSLTHGTGRTSYEQYF TGTGCCAGCAGCTTAACGCACGGGACAGGGAGAACATCCTACGAGCAGTACTTC
TRBJ2-1 TRBV28 - - CASSTSGNEQFF TGTGCCAGCAGTACAAGTGGCAATGAGCAGTTCTTC
TRBJ2-1 TRBV4-2 few - CASSQALVGGSRKGSYNEQFF TGTGCCAGCAGCCAAGCCCTAGTGGGGGGCAGTAGGAAGGGTTCCTACAATGAGCAGTTCTTC
TRBJ2-5 TRBV21-1 - - CASSAPHRGGLAWETQYF TGTGCCAGCAGCGCACCCCACAGGGGTGGACTAGCGTGGGAGACCCAGTACTTC
TRBJ1-6 TRBV5-1 - - CASSGGSVLGSYNSPLHF TGCGCCAGCAGCGGGGGATCGGTTTTAGGGTCCTATAATTCACCCCTCCACTTT
TRBJ2-1 TRBV2 - - CASSEPLQRPYNEQFF TGTGCCAGCAGCGAACCCCTCCAGCGGCCCTACAATGAGCAGTTCTTC
TRBJ2-1 TRBV10-3 - - CAISESLYRESSYNEQFF TGTGCCATCAGTGAGTCGTTGTACCGGGAAAGCTCCTACAATGAGCAGTTCTTC
TRBJ2-7 TRBV11-2 - - CASSPAYEQYF TGTGCCAGCAGCCCAGCCTACGAGCAGTACTTC
TRBJ2-1 TRBV9 once TRBD2 CASSDRLAGNEQFF TGTGCCAGCAGCGACCGACTAGCGGGGAATGAGCAGTTCTTC
TRBJ2-5 TRBV28 - - CASSLRDTTTQETQYF TGTGCCAGCAGTCTACGGGACACTACGACACAAGAGACCCAGTACTTC
TRBJ1-2 TRBV6-6 - TRBD1 CASTLDRGPAGYTF TGTGCCAGCACCCTGGACAGGGGGCCTGCTGGCTACACCTTC
TRBJ2-2 TRBV7-6 - - CASTVEGGTGELFF TGTGCCAGCACCGTAGAGGGCGGGACCGGGGAGCTGTTTTTT
TRBJ1-5 TRBV18 - TRBD1 CASSPNPGGNQPQHF TGTGCCAGCTCACCGAACCCAGGGGGCAACCAGCCCCAGCATTTT
TRBJ1-1 TRBV2 - TRBD1 CASSLQGDTEAFF TGTGCCAGCAGTCTACAGGGGGATACTGAAGCTTTCTTT
TRBJ2-3 TRBV11-2 - - CASSFIRDTDTQYF TGTGCCAGCAGCTTTATAAGGGACACAGATACGCAGTATTTT
TRBJ1-1 TRBV9 - - CASSVLRNTEAFF TGTGCCAGCAGCGTACTCAGGAACACTGAAGCTTTCTTT
TRBJ2-1 TRBV9 - - CASSVGTKGYNEQFF TGTGCCAGCAGCGTAGGGACTAAAGGATACAATGAGCAGTTCTTC
TRBJ1-6 TRBV27 - TRBD1 CASRAGTGDSYNSPLHF TGTGCCAGCAGAGCTGGGACAGGGGATTCCTATAATTCACCCCTCCACTTT
TRBJ1-1 TRBV18 - - CASSPLGHRTCTEAFF TGTGCCAGCTCACCCTTGGGCCACAGGACATGCACTGAAGCTTTCTTT
TRBJ1-2 TRBV2 - - CASRIPQAGRRPGPNYGYTF TGTGCCAGCAGAATTCCTCAGGCAGGGAGAAGGCCGGGCCCTAACTATGGCTACACCTTC
TRBJ2-1 TRBV6-4 - - CASSDSHRERHEQFF TGTGCCAGCAGTGACTCCCACAGGGAACGGCATGAGCAGTTCTTC
TRBJ1-6 TRBV9 - TRBD1 CASSAPRDRLNSPLHF TGTGCCAGCAGCGCCCCGAGGGACAGACTAAATTCACCCCTCCACTTT
TRBJ1-5 TRBV25-1 - - CASSGPGAQPQHF TGTGCCAGCAGTGGTCCCGGGGCCCAGCCCCAGCATTTT
TRBJ2-7 TRBV2 - - CASSGRELPYEQYF TGTGCCAGCAGTGGAAGAGAGCTCCCCTACGAGCAGTACTTC
TRBJ1-2 TRBV13 - - CASSTGTLGYTF TGTGCCAGCAGCACCGGGACGCTCGGCTACACCTTC
TRBJ2-3 TRBV7-4 once TRBD1 CASSVQGSTDTQYF TGTGCCAGCAGCGTACAGGGGAGCACAGATACGCAGTATTTT
TRBJ1-5 TRBV15 - TRBD1 CATGGLYSNQPQHF TGTGCCACAGGGGGCCTCTATAGCAATCAGCCCCAGCATTTT
TRBJ2-1 TRBV15 - TRBD2 CATSNPRGGQPSYNEQFF TGTGCCACCAGCAATCCGCGCGGGGGTCAACCCTCCTACAATGAGCAGTTCTTC
TRBJ1-6 TRBV10-3 once TRBD1 CAIREDSGTGYNSPLHF TGTGCCATCAGGGAAGATTCCGGGACAGGTTATAATTCACCCCTCCACTTT
TRBJ2-5 TRBV5-6 - - CASSFTETQYF TGTGCCAGCAGCTTTACCGAGACCCAGTACTTC
TRBJ1-2 TRBV7-9 - - CASSLFLEVYGYTF TGTGCCAGCAGCTTATTTTTAGAGGTCTATGGCTACACCTTC
TRBJ2-3 TRBV28 - - CASRSTPGPLDETDTQYF TGTGCCAGCAGGTCCACCCCCGGCCCTCTGGACGAAACAGATACGCAGTATTTT
TRBJ2-5 TRBV27 - - CASSLYGTHNGVAQYF TGTGCCAGCAGTTTATATGGGACCCACAACGGCGTGGCCCAGTACTTC
TRBJ2-3 TRBV6-5 - TRBD1 CATSGTVSRNTQYF TGTGCCACCTCCGGGACAGTGAGCAGGAATACGCAGTATTTT
TRBJ2-3 TRBV7-2 - TRBD2 CASSLLARGGLDTQYF TGTGCCAGCAGCTTATTGGCGCGGGGGGGCCTAGATACGCAGTATTTT
TRBJ2-7 TRBV15 - - CATSRRPGLNYEQYF TGTGCCACCAGCAGAAGACCGGGACTGAACTACGAGCAGTACTTC
TRBJ2-5 TRBV5-1 - TRBD2 CASSSGGAETQYF TGCGCCAGCAGTAGCGGGGGGGCGGAGACCCAGTACTTC
TRBJ1-2 TRBV12-5 - - CASGLVGEEGGYTF TGTGCTAGTGGTTTGGTCGGCGAGGAAGGGGGCTACACCTTC
TRBJ2-3 TRBV29-1 - - CSVVSRPKRDTQYF TGCAGCGTTGTTAGTAGGCCAAAACGAGATACGCAGTATTTT
TRBJ2-2 TRBV7-9 - TRBD1 CASSPQTGDGGELFF TGTGCCAGCAGCCCCCAAACAGGGGACGGTGGGGAGCTGTTTTTT
TRBJ1-1 TRBV5-5 once - CASSLRGKDRRVSEAFF TGTGCCAGCAGCTTGAGGGGAAAGGATAGACGGGTTTCTGAAGCTTTCTTT
TRBJ1-2 TRBV6-5 - - CASSPTEGGNYGYTF TGTGCCAGCAGCCCCACCGAGGGGGGTAACTATGGCTACACCTTC
TRBJ1-1 TRBV5-6 - - CASSLAGWVSNEAFF TGTGCCAGCAGCTTGGCAGGCTGGGTCTCAAATGAAGCTTTCTTT
TRBJ2-2 TRBV30 - - CAWRLNTGELFF TGTGCCTGGAGACTGAACACCGGGGAGCTGTTTTTT
TRBJ1-4 TRBV27 - - CASSSKWQKNEKLFF TGTGCCAGCAGTTCAAAGTGGCAGAAGAATGAAAAACTGTTTTTT
TRBJ2-7 TRBV19 once - CASRNRFSDEQYF TGTGCCAGTAGAAACAGGTTCTCGGATGAGCAGTACTTC
TRBJ2-3 TRBV20-1 - TRBD2 CSAGSGGGFF TGCAGTGCCGGGTCGGGGGGAGGGTTCTTT
TRBJ2-2 TRBV19 - - CASSITPAYYTGELFF TGTGCCAGTAGTATAACCCCCGCATATTACACCGGGGAGCTGTTTTTT
TRBJ1-2 TRBV6-1 - TRBD1 CASSGDRGTYGYTF TGTGCCAGCAGCGGTGACAGGGGGACATATGGCTACACCTTC
TRBJ1-5 TRBV5-5 - - CASSLDGGRQPQHF TGTGCCAGCAGCTTGGACGGGGGCAGGCAGCCCCAGCATTTT
TRBJ2-3 TRBV4-1 - - CASSQEGLPVGPTDTQYF TGCGCCAGCAGCCAAGAAGGGTTGCCAGTGGGACCCACAGATACGCAGTATTTT
TRBJ2-1 TRBV4-3 - TRBD2 CASSQSRTSGGANNEQFF TGCGCCAGCAGCCAATCACGAACTAGCGGGGGGGCGAACAATGAGCAGTTCTTC
TRBJ2-7 TRBV4-1 - - CASSQGLRRGNYEQYF TGCGCCAGCAGCCAAGGCTTGAGACGGGGAAACTACGAGCAGTACTTC